This entry lists 8 T cell receptor beta chains sequenced from one sample in a study of T cells after somatic rescue of genetic block. The repertoire was sequenced with immunoSEQ multiplex PCR; TCRdb's copy has only in-frame clones and lacks some. The data contain just over 8,000 clones, around 86% of them singletons. Sequencing was carried out using peripheral blood mononuclear cells (PBMCs). These receptors were collected from a boy aged 5-17 years.

V gene TRBV5-6 combines with J gene TRBJ2-7, with no clear D. The CDR3 spans 15 residues. Germline CDR1 and CDR2: SGHDT and YYEEEE. V shed 4 bases and J shed 3 bases, with 17 bases lying between them. The CDR3 spells CASSPFTPDLYEQYF. The DNA for the CDR3 is TGTGCCAGCAGCCCCTTTACTCCGGATCTCTACGAGCAGTACTTC.

This clone was seen only a few times. The chain recombines TRBV9 with TRBJ1-2; no definite D call. CDR3 length: 13 amino acids. The V end lost 3 bases, the J end lost 8 bases, and 14 bases lay between the germline ends. Germline assignment: CDR1 SGDLS and CDR2 YYNGEE. CDR3 sequence reads: CASSARVKWGYTF. CDR3 DNA sequence: TGTGCCAGCAGCGCCCGAGTGAAATGGGGCTACACCTTC.

The chain links TRBV11-1 to TRBJ1-1, with D tentatively TRBD1 (5 bases). This CDR3 has 16 residues. CDR1 and CDR2 from the germline V gene are SGHAT and FQDESV (reference sequence). With 5 bases removed from V and 3 bases from J, the gap between germline ends came to 19 bases. This CDR3 reads CASSPSSQGADTEAFF. The CDR3 DNA reads TGTGCCAGCAGCCCCTCCTCCCAGGGAGCTGACACTGAAGCTTTCTTT.

Concerning this clone itself: The same CDR3 also results from other DNA sequences found in this sample. J is TRBJ1-1 and V is TRBV5-1; D unresolved. Germline V CDR1 and CDR2: SGHRS, YFSETQ. This CDR3 spans 16 amino acids. Trimming pared 0 bases from V and 5 bases from J, leaving 17 bases between. The CDR3 region has the DNA TGCGCCAGCAGCTTGGAACCAGGCGATGGGTTTACTGAAGCTTTCTTT. Translated: CASSLEPGDGFTEAFF.

This chain uses TRBV29-1 with TRBJ1-4, with unresolved D. This CDR3 has 13 amino acids. V was trimmed by 2 bases and J by 7 bases, leaving 11 bases between them. Per the germline V gene, CDR1 is SQVTM and CDR2 is ANQGSEA. The CDR3 DNA reads as TGCAGCGTTGAACTCCCCGGAGGTGAAAAACTGTTTTTT. Translation: CSVELPGGEKLFF.

This clone appeared a few times. This chain links TRBV18 with TRBJ2-2; 8 bases are a match to TRBD2. The CDR3 length is 15 residues. Losses at the gene ends were 2 bases for V and 7 bases for J; bases not matched to a gene: 6. Germline V gene sequence: CDR1 KGHSH, CDR2 LQKENI. DNA of the CDR3: TGTGCCAGCTCACCAAGAGCGGGAGCTGACGGGGAGCTGTTTTTT. Amino acids: CASSPRAGADGELFF.

The CDR3 spells CASRQTGEGDEQFF. CDR3 in DNA: TGTGCCAGCAGGCAGACAGGGGAAGGGGATGAGCAGTTCTTC. The J gene is TRBJ2-1, the V gene TRBV6-5, with 8 bases that match TRBD1. The CDR3 is made up of 14 amino acids. V was clipped by 6 bases and J by 8 bases; unmatched bases: 9. Germline-derived CDR1 and CDR2 are MNHEY and SVGAGI.

J is TRBJ2-7 and V is TRBV7-2, with D hard to call. Germline CDR1 and CDR2: SGHTA and FQGNSA. Trimming removed 3 bases from V and 7 bases from J, with 19 bases in between. This CDR3 region has 15 residues. The CDR3 loop is CASSFFLGIALEQYF. The CDR3 nucleotides are TGTGCCAGCAGCTTCTTTCTGGGTATAGCTTTAGAGCAGTACTTC.